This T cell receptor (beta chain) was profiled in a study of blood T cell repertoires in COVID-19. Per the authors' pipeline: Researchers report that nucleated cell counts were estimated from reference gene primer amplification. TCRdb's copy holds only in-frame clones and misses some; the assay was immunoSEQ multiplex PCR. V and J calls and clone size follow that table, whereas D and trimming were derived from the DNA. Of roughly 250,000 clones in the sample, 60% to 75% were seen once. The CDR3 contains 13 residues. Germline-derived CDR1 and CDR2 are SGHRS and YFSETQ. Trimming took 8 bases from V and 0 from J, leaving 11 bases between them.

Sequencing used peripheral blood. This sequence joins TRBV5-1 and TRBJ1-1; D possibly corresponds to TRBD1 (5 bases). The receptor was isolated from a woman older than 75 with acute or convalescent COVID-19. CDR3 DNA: TGCGCCAGTTCTGGGGCAATGAACACTGAAGCTTTCTTT. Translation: CASSGAMNTEAFF.